The TCR beta chain under discussion was sequenced for a study of cytomegalovirus exposure and HLA in healthy donors. This table comes from immunoSEQ multiplex PCR, and its TCRdb copy is limited to in-frame clones, with some not included. The sample yields 150,000 to 200,000 clones, 85% to 90% seen once. This CDR3 region has 17 residues. Between the trimmed V and J ends, which lost 0 bases and 6 bases, there was a span of 20 bases. The germline V gene has CDR1 MGHRA and CDR2 YSYEKL. This TCR was recovered from a woman aged 25 to 39 in good health and CMV-seronegative. This chain links TRBV4-1 with TRBJ1-1, with D unclear. Sequenced sample: PBMCs. The chain's CDR3 is CASSQDRSRPPAAEAFF. CDR3 coding DNA: TGCGCCAGCAGCCAAGATCGGTCACGCCCACCCGCGGCTGAAGCTTTCTTT.